This TCR beta chain was recorded in a study of blood T cells in healthy people across ages. V lost 2 bases and J lost 2, with 9 bases in between. This CDR3 contains 14 residues. The V gene's germline CDR1 is SGHTA and CDR2 FQGNSA. Alongside a J-beta primer mix, a sample-barcoded 5' primer served in a second PCR lasting roughly 7 to 11 cycles. TCRdb re-called the 5' RACE reads with MiXCR, one entry per CDR3 protein. The sample consists of approximately 400,000 distinct CDR3 sequences, over 45% of them appearing once. Study-wide points: Roughly linear age-related decline in beta diversity appeared, significant by age about 37.

Researchers report isolating at least 7 million PBMCs per sample. The sample holds a few counts of this clonotype. Its target is unknown. The receptor's source is a man aged 60 to 75 in good health. This chain links TRBV7-2 with TRBJ2-5; no clear D gene. The sequenced sample consisted of blood. The CDR3 coding sequence is TGTGCCAGCAGCTTATGGAACACGCAAGAGACCCAGTACTTC. Translating it yields CASSLWNTQETQYF.